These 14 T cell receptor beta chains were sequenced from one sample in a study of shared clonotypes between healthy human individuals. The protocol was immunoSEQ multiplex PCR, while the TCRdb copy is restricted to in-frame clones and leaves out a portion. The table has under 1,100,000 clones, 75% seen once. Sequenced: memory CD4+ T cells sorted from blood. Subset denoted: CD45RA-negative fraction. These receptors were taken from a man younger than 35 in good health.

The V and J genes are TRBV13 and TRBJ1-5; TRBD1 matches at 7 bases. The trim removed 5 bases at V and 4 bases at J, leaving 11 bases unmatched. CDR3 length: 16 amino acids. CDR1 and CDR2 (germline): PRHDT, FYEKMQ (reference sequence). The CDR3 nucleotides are TGTGCCAGCAGCATTCGACAGGGATCGATGAATCAGCCCCAGCATTTT. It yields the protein CASSIRQGSMNQPQHF.

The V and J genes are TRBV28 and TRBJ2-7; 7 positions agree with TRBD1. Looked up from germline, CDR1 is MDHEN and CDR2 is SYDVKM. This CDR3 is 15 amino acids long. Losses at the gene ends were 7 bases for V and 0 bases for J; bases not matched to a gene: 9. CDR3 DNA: TGTGCCAGCAATTCCGGACAGGCGAGCTCCTACGAGCAGTACTTC. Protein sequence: CASNSGQASSYEQYF.

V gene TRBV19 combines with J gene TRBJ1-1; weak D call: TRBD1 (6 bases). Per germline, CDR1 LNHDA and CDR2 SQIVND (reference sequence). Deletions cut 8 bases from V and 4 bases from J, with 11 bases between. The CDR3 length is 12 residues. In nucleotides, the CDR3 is TGTGCCAGTGCACAAGGGGGCACTGAAGCTTTCTTT. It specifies CASAQGGTEAFF. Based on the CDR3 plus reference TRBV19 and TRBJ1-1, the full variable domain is DGGITQSPKYLFRKEGQNVTLSCEQNLNHDAMYWYRQDPGQGLRLIYYSQIVNDFQKGDIAEGYSVSREKKESFPLTVTSAQKNPTAFYLCASAQGGTEAFFGQGTRLTVV.

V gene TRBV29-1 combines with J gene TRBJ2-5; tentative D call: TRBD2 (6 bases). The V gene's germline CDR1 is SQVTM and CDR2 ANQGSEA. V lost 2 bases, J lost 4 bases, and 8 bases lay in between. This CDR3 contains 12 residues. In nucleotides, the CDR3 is TGCAGCGTTGAACGAGCGGGAGAGACCCAGTACTTC. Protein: CSVERAGETQYF.

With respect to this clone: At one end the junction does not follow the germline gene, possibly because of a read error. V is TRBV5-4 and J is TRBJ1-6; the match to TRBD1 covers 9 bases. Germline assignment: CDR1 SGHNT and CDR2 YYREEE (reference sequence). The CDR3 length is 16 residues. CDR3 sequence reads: CASSQVQGAEVSPLHF. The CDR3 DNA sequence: TGCGCCAGCAGCCAAGTACAGGGGGCGGAGGTGTCACCCCTCCACTTT.

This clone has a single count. The CDR3 region is CASSPGQQGQPQHF. The CDR3 DNA sequence: TGTGCCAGCAGCCCGGGACAGCAGGGTCAGCCCCAGCATTTT. The V call is TRBV7-2, the J call TRBJ1-5, with 7 bases that match TRBD1. The CDR3 runs to 14 residues. V was pared by 5 bases and J by 6 bases, with 7 bases of the junction left unmatched. From germline, CDR1 is SGHTA and CDR2 FQGNSA.

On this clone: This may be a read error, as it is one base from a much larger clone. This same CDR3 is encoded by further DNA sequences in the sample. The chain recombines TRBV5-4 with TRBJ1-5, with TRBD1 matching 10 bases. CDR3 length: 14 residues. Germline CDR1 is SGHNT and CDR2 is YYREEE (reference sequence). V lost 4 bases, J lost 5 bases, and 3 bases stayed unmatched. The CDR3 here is CASSLGTGDQPQHF. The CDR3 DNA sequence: TGTGCCAGCAGCCTCGGGACAGGGGATCAGCCCCAGCATTTT.

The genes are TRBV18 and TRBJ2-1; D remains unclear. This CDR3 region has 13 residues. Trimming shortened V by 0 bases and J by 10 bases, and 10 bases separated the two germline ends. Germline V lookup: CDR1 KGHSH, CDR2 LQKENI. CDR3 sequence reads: CASSPPNTEEQFF. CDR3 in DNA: TGTGCCAGCTCACCACCGAACACAGAAGAGCAGTTCTTC.

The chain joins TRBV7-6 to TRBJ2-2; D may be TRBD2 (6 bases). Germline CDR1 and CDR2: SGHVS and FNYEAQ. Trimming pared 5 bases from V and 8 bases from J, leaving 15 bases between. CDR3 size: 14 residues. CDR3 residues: CASSPQDYLGELFF. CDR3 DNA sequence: TGTGCCAGCAGCCCCCAGGACTATTTGGGGGAGCTGTTTTTT.

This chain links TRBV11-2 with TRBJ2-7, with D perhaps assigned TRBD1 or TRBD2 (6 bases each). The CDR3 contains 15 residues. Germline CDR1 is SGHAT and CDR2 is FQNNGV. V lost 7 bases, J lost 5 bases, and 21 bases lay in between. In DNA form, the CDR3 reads TGTGCCAGCACCCCAGGAGGGTTCAGGGGAGACGAGCAGTACTTC. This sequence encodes CASTPGGFRGDEQYF.

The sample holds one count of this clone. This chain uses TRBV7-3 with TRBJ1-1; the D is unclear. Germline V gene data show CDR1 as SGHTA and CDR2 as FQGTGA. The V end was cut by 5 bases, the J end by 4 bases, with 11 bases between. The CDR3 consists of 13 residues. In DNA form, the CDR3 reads TGTGCCAGCAGCCCCATGGTGGGCACTGAAGCTTTCTTT. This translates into CASSPMVGTEAFF. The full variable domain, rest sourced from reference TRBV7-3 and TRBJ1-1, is GAGVSQTPSNKVTEKGKYVELRCDPISGHTALYWYRQSLGQGPEFLIYFQGTGAADDSGLPNDRFFAVRPEGSVSTLKIQRTERGDSAVYLCASSPMVGTEAFFGQGTRLTVV.

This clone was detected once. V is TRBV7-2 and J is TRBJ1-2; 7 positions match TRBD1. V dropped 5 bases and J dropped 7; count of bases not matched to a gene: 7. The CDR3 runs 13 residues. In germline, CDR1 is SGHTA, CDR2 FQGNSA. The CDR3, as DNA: TGTGCCAGCAGCCCCGCCAGGGGGGTTGGCTACACCTTC. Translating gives CASSPARGVGYTF.

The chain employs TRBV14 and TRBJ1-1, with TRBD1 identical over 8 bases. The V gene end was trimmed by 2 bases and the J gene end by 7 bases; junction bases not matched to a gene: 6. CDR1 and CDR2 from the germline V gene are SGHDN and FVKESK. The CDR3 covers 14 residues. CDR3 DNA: TGTGCCAGCAGCCAACCACAGGGGGTGGGTGAAGCTTTCTTT. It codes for CASSQPQGVGEAFF. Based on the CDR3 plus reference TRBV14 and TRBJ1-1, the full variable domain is EAGVTQFPSHSVIEKGQTVTLRCDPISGHDNLYWYRRVMGKEIKFLLHFVKESKQDESGMPNNRFLAERTGGTYSTLKVQPAELEDSGVYFCASSQPQGVGEAFFGQGTRLTVV.

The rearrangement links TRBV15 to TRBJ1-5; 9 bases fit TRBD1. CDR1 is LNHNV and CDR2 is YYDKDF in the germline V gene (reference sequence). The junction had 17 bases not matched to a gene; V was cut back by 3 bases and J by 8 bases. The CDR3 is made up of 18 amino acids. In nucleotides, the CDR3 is TGTGCCACCAGCAGGTTCCCGAGGACAGGGGTCCCAGCTAAGCCCCAGCATTTT. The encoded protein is CATSRFPRTGVPAKPQHF.